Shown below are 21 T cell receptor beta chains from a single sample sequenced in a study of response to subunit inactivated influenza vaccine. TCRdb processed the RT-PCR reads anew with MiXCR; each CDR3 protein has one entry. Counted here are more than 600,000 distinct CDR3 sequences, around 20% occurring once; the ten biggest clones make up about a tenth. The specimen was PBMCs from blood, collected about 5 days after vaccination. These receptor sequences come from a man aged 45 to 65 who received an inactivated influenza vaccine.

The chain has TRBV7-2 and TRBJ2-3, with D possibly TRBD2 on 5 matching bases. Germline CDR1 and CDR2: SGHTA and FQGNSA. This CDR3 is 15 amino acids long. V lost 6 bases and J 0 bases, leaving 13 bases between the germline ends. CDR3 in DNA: TGTGCCAGCAGTGCACTGCGGGCTAGCACAGATACGCAGTATTTT. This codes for CASSALRASTDTQYF.

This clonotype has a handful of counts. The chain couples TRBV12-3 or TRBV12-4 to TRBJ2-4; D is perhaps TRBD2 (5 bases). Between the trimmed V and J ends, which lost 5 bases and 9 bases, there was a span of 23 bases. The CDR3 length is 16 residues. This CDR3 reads CASSPGLSHRGSIQYF. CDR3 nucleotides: TGTGCCAGCAGTCCAGGCCTCTCCCATCGGGGAAGCATTCAGTACTTC.

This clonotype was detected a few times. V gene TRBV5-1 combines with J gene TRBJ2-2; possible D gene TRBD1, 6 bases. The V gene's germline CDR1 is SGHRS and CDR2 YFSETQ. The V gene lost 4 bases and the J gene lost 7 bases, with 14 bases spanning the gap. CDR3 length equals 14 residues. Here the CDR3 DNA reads TGCGCCAGCAGCCCGAGGGGGAGAGACGGGGAGCTGTTTTTT. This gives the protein CASSPRGRDGELFF.

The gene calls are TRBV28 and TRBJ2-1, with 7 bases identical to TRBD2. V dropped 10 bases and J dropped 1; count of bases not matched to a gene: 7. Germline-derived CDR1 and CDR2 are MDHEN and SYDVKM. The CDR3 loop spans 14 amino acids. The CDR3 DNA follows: TGTGCCACCGCTGGGGGGGGGTCCTACAATGAGCAGTTCTTC. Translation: CATAGGGSYNEQFF.

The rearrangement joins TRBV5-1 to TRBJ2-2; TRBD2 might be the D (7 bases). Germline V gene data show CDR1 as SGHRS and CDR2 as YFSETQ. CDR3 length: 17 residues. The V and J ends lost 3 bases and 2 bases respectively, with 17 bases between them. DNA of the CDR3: TGCGCCAGCAGCTCGAGGGTTGCGGGGGCCAACACCGGGGAGCTGTTTTTT. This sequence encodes CASSSRVAGANTGELFF. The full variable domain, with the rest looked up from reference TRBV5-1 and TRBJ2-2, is KAGVTQTPRYLIKTRGQQVTLSCSPISGHRSVSWYQQTPGQGLQFLFEYFSETQRNKGNFPGRFSGRQFSNSRSEMNVSTLELGDSALYLCASSSRVAGANTGELFFGEGSRLTVL.

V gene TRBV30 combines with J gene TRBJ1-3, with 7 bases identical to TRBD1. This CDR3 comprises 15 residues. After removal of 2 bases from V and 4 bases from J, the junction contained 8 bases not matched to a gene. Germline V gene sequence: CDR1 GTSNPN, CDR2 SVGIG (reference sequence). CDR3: CAWSLGTASGNTIYF. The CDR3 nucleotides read TGTGCCTGGAGTCTCGGGACAGCGTCGGGAAACACCATATATTTT.

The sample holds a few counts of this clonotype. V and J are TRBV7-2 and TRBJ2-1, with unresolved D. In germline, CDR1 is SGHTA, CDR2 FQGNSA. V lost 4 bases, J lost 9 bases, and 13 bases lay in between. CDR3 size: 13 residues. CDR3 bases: TGTGCCAGCAGCTGGGATCCGGTCCTTGAGCAGTTCTTC. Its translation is CASSWDPVLEQFF.

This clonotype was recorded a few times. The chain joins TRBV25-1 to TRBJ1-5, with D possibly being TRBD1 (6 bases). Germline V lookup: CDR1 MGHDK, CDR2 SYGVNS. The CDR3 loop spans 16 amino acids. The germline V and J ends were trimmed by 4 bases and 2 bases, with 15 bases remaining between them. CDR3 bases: TGTGCCAGCAGTGGAGGAGGGGGAGGGGGCAATCAGCCCCAGCATTTT. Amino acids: CASSGGGGGGNQPQHF.

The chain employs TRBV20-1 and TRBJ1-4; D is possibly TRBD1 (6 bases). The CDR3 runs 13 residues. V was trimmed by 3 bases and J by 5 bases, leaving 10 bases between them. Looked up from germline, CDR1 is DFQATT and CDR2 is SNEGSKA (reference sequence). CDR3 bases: TGCAGTGCTAGTGGGGGGGCCAATGAAAAACTGTTTTTT. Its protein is CSASGGANEKLFF.

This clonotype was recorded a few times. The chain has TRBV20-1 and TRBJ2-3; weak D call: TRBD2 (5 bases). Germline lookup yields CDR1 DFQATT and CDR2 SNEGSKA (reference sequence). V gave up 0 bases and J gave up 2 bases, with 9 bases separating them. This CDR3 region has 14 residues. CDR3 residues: CSARDPLATDTQYF. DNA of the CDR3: TGCAGTGCTAGAGATCCCCTAGCCACAGATACGCAGTATTTT.

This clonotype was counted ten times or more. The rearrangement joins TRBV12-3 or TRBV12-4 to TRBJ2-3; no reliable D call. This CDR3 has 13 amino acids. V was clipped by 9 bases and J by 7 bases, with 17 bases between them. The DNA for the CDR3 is TGTGCCAGTTCAGCGCGTGTTCCAAATACGCAGTATTTT. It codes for CASSARVPNTQYF.

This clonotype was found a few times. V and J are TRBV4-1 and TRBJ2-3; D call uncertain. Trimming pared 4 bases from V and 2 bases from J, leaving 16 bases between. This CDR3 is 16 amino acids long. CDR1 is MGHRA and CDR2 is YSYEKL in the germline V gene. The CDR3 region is CASSPRHLNPTDTQYF. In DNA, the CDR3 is TGCGCCAGCAGCCCCCGACATCTAAACCCCACAGATACGCAGTATTTT.

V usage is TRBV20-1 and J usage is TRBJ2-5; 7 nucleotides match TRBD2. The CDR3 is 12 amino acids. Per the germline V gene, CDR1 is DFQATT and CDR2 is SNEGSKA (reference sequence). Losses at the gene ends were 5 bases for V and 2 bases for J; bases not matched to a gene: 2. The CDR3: CSAFGGQETQYF. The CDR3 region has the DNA TGCAGTGCTTTCGGGGGGCAAGAGACCCAGTACTTC.

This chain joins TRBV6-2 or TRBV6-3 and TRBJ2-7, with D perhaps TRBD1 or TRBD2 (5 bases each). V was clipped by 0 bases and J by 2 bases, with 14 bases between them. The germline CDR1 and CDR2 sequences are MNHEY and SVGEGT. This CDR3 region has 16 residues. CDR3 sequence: CASSYSIVGGAYEQYF. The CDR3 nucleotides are TGTGCCAGCAGTTACTCGATAGTTGGGGGAGCCTACGAGCAGTACTTC.

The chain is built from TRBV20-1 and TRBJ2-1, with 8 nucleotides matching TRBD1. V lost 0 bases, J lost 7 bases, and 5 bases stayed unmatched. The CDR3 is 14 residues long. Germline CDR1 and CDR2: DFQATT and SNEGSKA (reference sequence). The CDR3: CSARDYRGRNEQFF. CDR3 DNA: TGCAGTGCTAGAGATTACAGGGGGAGGAATGAGCAGTTCTTC.

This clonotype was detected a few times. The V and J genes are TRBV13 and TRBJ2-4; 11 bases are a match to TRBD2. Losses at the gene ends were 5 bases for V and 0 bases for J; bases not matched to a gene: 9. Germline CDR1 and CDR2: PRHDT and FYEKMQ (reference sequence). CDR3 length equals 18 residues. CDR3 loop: CASSALGLAELAKNIQYF. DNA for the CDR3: TGTGCCAGCAGCGCCTTGGGACTAGCGGAACTAGCCAAAAACATTCAGTACTTC.

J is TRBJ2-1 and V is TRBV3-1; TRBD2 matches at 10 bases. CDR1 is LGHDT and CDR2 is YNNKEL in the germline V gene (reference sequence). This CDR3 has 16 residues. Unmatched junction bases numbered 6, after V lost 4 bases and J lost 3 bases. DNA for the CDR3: TGTGCCAGCAGCCTCGAAGCGGGGGGGATCTACAATGAGCAGTTCTTC. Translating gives CASSLEAGGIYNEQFF.

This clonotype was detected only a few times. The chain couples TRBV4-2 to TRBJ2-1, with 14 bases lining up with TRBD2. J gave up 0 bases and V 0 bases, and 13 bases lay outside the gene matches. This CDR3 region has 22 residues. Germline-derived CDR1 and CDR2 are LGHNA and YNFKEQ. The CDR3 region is CASSQDSGAGLAGVPSYNEQFF. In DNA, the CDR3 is TGTGCCAGCAGCCAAGATTCGGGGGCGGGACTAGCGGGAGTACCCTCCTACAATGAGCAGTTCTTC.

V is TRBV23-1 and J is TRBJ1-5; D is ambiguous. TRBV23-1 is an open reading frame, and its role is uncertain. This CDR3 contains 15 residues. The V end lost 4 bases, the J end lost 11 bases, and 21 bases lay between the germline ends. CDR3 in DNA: TGCGCCAGCAGTCGCCCTGGCCTCAGGAGGATGACCCAGCATTTT. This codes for CASSRPGLRRMTQHF.

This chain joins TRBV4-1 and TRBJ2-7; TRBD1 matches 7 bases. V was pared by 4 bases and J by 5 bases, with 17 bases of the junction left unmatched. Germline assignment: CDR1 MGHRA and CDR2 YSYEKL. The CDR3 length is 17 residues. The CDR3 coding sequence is TGCGCCAGCAGCCGAATCTTCGTGACAGGGTTAAGCCACGAGCAGTACTTC. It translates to CASSRIFVTGLSHEQYF.

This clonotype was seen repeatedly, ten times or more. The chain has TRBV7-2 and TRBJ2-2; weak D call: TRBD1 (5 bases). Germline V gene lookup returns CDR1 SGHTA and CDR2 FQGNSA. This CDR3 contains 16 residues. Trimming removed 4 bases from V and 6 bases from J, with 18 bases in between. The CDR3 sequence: CASSSRAPQLPGELFF. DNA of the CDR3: TGTGCCAGCAGCTCCAGGGCGCCCCAATTACCCGGGGAGCTGTTTTTT.